The 27 T cell receptor beta chains below come from one sample, sequenced in a study of cytomegalovirus exposure and HLA in healthy donors. Vbeta (60) and Jbeta (13) primers were used in the PCR. The repertoire was sequenced with immunoSEQ multiplex PCR; TCRdb's copy has only in-frame clones and lacks some. The sample lists some 170,000 clones; 87% were seen once. Sequencing was performed on PBMCs. The source is a woman in her twenties or thirties in good health and CMV-seronegative.

V is TRBV6-1 and J is TRBJ2-1; 8 bases are a match to TRBD2. The V segment lost 2 bases and the J segment 9 bases; nucleotides outside the gene matches: 12. The germline V gene encodes CDR1 MNHNS and CDR2 SASEGT. The CDR3 runs 16 residues. The CDR3 region is CASSEIFGGRTGEQFF. The DNA for the CDR3 is TGTGCCAGCAGTGAAATTTTTGGCGGGAGGACGGGTGAGCAGTTCTTC.

This clone was observed a few times. V is TRBV7-8 and J is TRBJ2-1; D uncertain. V was trimmed by 5 bases and J by 7 bases, leaving 12 bases between them. The V gene's germline CDR1 is SGHVS and CDR2 FQNEAQ. The CDR3 runs to 13 residues. CDR3 in amino acids: CASSPSWINEQFF. In DNA form, the CDR3 reads TGTGCCAGCAGCCCTAGTTGGATAAATGAGCAGTTCTTC.

A single count supports this clone. The chain has TRBV28 and TRBJ2-6, with no clear D. Per the germline V gene, CDR1 is MDHEN and CDR2 is SYDVKM. With 9 bases removed from V and 4 bases from J, the gap between germline ends came to 10 bases. The CDR3 runs to 13 residues. The CDR3 coding sequence is TGTGCCAGTATGTTCCCCGGGGCCAACGTCCTGACTTTC. Amino acid sequence: CASMFPGANVLTF.

J is TRBJ2-1 and V is TRBV11-2; 9 nucleotides match TRBD2. Germline V gene sequence: CDR1 SGHAT, CDR2 FQNNGV. This CDR3 spans 16 amino acids. The V segment lost 4 bases and the J segment 0 bases; nucleotides outside the gene matches: 4. CDR3 in amino acids: CASSSGAGGSYNEQFF. For the CDR3, the DNA is TGTGCCAGCAGCTCGGGAGCGGGAGGCTCCTACAATGAGCAGTTCTTC. Filled out from reference TRBV11-2 and TRBJ2-1, the complete variable domain reads EAGVAQSPRYKIIEKRQSVAFWCNPISGHATLYWYQQILGQGPKLLIQFQNNGVVDDSQLPKDRFSAERLKGVDSTLKIQPAKLEDSAVYLCASSSGAGGSYNEQFFGPGTRLTVL.

The J gene is TRBJ1-3, the V gene TRBV23-1; TRBD1 might be the D (6 bases). TRBV23-1 is assigned to the ORF class and has an uncertain function. CDR3 length: 18 amino acids. Between the trimmed V and J ends, which lost 3 bases and 2 bases, there was a span of 20 bases. CDR3 residues: CASSQQYTRGHPGNTIYF. CDR3 in DNA: TGCGCCAGCAGTCAGCAATACACCAGGGGTCACCCTGGAAACACCATATATTTT.

DNA for the CDR3: TGTGCCAGCAGTTACCCTCAGGGGAACGAGCAGTTCTTC. Translation gives CASSYPQGNEQFF. The gene calls are TRBV6-6 and TRBJ2-1; TRBD1 is a possible D gene (6 bases). The CDR3 sequence is 13 residues long. The germline CDR1 and CDR2 sequences are MNHNY and SVGAGI (reference sequence). V dropped 2 bases and J dropped 10 bases, with 12 bases sitting between them.

J is TRBJ2-3 and V is TRBV7-3, with TRBD2 matching over 13 bases. The CDR3 contains 16 residues. With V trimmed by 5 bases and J by 6 bases, 8 bases remained unmatched. In germline, CDR1 is SGHTA, CDR2 FQGTGA. In nucleotides, the CDR3 is TGTGCCAGCAGCCCCTATACTAGCGGGAGGGGGGATACGCAGTATTTT. Residues: CASSPYTSGRGDTQYF.

The chain uses TRBV27 and TRBJ1-5; 10 nucleotides agree with TRBD1. Germline V lookup: CDR1 MNHEY, CDR2 SMNVEV (reference sequence). Trimming removed 4 bases from V and 7 bases from J; junction bases left unmatched: 10. The CDR3 loop spans 16 amino acids. This chain's CDR3 is CASSSLGQGIGQPQHF. In DNA form, the CDR3 reads TGTGCCAGCAGTTCCCTGGGACAGGGGATCGGACAGCCCCAGCATTTT.

This sequence joins TRBV5-6 and TRBJ1-6; a weak D match, TRBD1 (5 bases). This CDR3 has 15 amino acids. Germline loops: CDR1 SGHDT, CDR2 YYEEEE. V was cut by 2 bases and J by 3 bases, with 9 bases left in between. CDR3 protein: CASSFGAVYNSPLHF. CDR3 nucleotide sequence: TGTGCCAGCAGCTTTGGGGCAGTCTATAATTCACCCCTCCACTTT.

The chain has TRBV19 and TRBJ2-7; D possibly corresponds to TRBD1 (7 bases). The CDR3 sequence is 15 residues long. Trimming pared 6 bases from V and 3 bases from J, leaving 18 bases between. The V gene's germline CDR1 is LNHDA and CDR2 SQIVND (reference sequence). CDR3 coding DNA: TGTGCCAGTAGGGGCGGGACAGACAACTTCTACGAGCAGTACTTC. Translated, it gives CASRGGTDNFYEQYF. Filled out from reference TRBV19 and TRBJ2-7, the complete variable domain reads DGGITQSPKYLFRKEGQNVTLSCEQNLNHDAMYWYRQDPGQGLRLIYYSQIVNDFQKGDIAEGYSVSREKKESFPLTVTSAQKNPTAFYLCASRGGTDNFYEQYFGPGTRLTVT.

The chain joins TRBV2 to TRBJ2-3; tentatively, D is TRBD2 (6 bases). Germline CDR1 is SNHLY and CDR2 is FYNNEI. The germline V and J ends were trimmed by 2 bases and 0 bases, with 9 bases remaining between them. The length of the CDR3 is 15 residues. The CDR3 sequence is CASSETSRSTDTQYF. The CDR3 nucleotides are TGTGCCAGCAGTGAAACTAGCAGGAGCACAGATACGCAGTATTTT.

This chain uses TRBV19 with TRBJ1-1, with a tentative D call TRBD1 (5 bases). This CDR3 spans 13 amino acids. Trimming removed 8 bases at V and 1 base at J, with 11 bases between. Germline assignment: CDR1 LNHDA and CDR2 SQIVND (reference sequence). CDR3 loop: CASYDRPNTEAFF. For the CDR3, the DNA is TGTGCCAGTTACGACAGACCGAACACTGAAGCTTTCTTT.

The gene calls are TRBV5-5 and TRBJ1-1, with 8 positions matching TRBD1. Per germline, CDR1 SGHKS and CDR2 YYEKEE (reference sequence). The V gene end was trimmed by 4 bases and the J gene end by 1 base; junction bases not matched to a gene: 6. The CDR3 is 15 amino acids. CDR3 coding DNA: TGTGCCAGCAGCATATTAACAGGGGGGAACACTGAAGCTTTCTTT. Its translation: CASSILTGGNTEAFF.

V gene TRBV5-5 combines with J gene TRBJ1-5; D call uncertain. Germline CDR1 and CDR2: SGHKS and YYEKEE (reference sequence). The germline V and J ends were trimmed by 4 bases and 4 bases, with 9 bases remaining between them. The CDR3 runs 13 residues. The CDR3 region is CASSRGPNQPQHF. In DNA form, the CDR3 reads TGTGCCAGCAGCCGAGGTCCGAATCAGCCCCAGCATTTT.

The rearrangement joins TRBV5-1 to TRBJ2-3, with a weak D call TRBD1 (6 bases). The CDR3 sequence is 14 residues long. V was trimmed by 7 bases and J by 0 bases, leaving 12 bases between them. Germline CDR1 SGHRS, CDR2 YFSETQ. The CDR3 nucleotides read TGCGCCAGCCGCAGGGGAGAGAGCACAGATACGCAGTATTTT. Amino acids: CASRRGESTDTQYF. The full variable domain, rest sourced from reference TRBV5-1 and TRBJ2-3, is KAGVTQTPRYLIKTRGQQVTLSCSPISGHRSVSWYQQTPGQGLQFLFEYFSETQRNKGNFPGRFSGRQFSNSRSEMNVSTLELGDSALYLCASRRGESTDTQYFGPGTRLTVL.

The rearrangement links TRBV28 to TRBJ1-5; 7 bases are shared with TRBD1. Trimming at V came to 6 bases and at J to 2 bases, leaving 10 bases not matched to a gene. The CDR3 runs 16 residues. In germline, CDR1 is MDHEN, CDR2 SYDVKM. CDR3 DNA sequence: TGTGCCAGCAGCCCCGCAACAGGGGAACGCAATCAGCCCCAGCATTTT. Protein product: CASSPATGERNQPQHF. Based on the CDR3 plus reference TRBV28 and TRBJ1-5, the full variable domain is DVKVTQSSRYLVKRTGEKVFLECVQDMDHENMFWYRQDPGLGLRLIYFSYDVKMKEKGDIPEGYSVSREKKERFSLILESASTNQTSMYLCASSPATGERNQPQHFGDGTRLSIL.

This clone appeared once. The V call is TRBV19, the J call TRBJ2-3, with a weak D call TRBD2 (5 bases). This CDR3 is built from 12 residues. Germline lookup yields CDR1 LNHDA and CDR2 SQIVND (reference sequence). The V end lost 5 bases, the J end lost 6 bases, and 9 bases lay between the germline ends. The CDR3 reads CASSLIADTQYF. In nucleotides, the CDR3 is TGTGCCAGTAGTCTCATAGCGGATACGCAGTATTTT.

The chain recombines TRBV5-6 with TRBJ2-3, with D hard to call. V was clipped by 1 base and J by 2 bases, with 8 bases between them. The CDR3 has 14 residues. Looked up from germline, CDR1 is SGHDT and CDR2 is YYEEEE. CDR3 region: CASSLRRHTDTQYF. The CDR3 bases are TGTGCCAGCAGCTTGAGGCGGCACACAGATACGCAGTATTTT.

The rearrangement uses TRBV6-6 and TRBJ1-5; no definite D call. V was shortened by 7 bases and J by 6 bases, with 10 bases between the two germline ends. Germline-derived CDR1 and CDR2 are MNHNY and SVGAGI (reference sequence). The CDR3 loop spans 12 amino acids. The chain's CDR3 is CASMAGSQPQHF. DNA of the CDR3: TGTGCCAGCATGGCCGGGTCTCAGCCCCAGCATTTT.

The genes are TRBV5-3 and TRBJ1-5; D may be TRBD1 (6 bases). TRBV5-3 is treated as an ORF (open reading frame) with a function not yet certain. V shed 10 bases and J shed 7 bases, with 15 bases lying between them. The CDR3 sequence is 12 residues long. The CDR3 sequence: CAFTGIGQPQHF. The CDR3, as DNA: TGTGCCTTCACAGGGATAGGACAGCCCCAGCATTTT.

The V call is TRBV29-1, the J call TRBJ1-2, with 9 nucleotides matching TRBD1. V trimming: 1 base; J trimming: 7 bases; junction bases outside the gene matches: 13. This CDR3 comprises 16 residues. The V gene's germline CDR1 is SQVTM and CDR2 ANQGSEA. The CDR3 is CSVEGLGTGRLSGYTF. In nucleotides, the CDR3 is TGCAGCGTTGAAGGCCTTGGGACAGGGAGGTTAAGTGGCTACACCTTC.

The chain combines TRBV28 with TRBJ1-1, with D tentatively TRBD1 (6 bases). The CDR3 totals 14 residues. The V gene lost 9 bases and the J gene lost 5 bases, with 19 bases spanning the gap. CDR1 and CDR2 from the germline V gene are MDHEN and SYDVKM. The CDR3 DNA follows: TGTGCCAGTTGTGTAGGGGGGGCGAGGACTGAAGCTTTCTTT. Translating it yields CASCVGGARTEAFF.

About this clone: Other DNA variants within this sample encode the same CDR3. The chain is built from TRBV5-1 and TRBJ2-3; D is undetermined. V dropped 4 bases and J dropped 0 bases, with 9 bases sitting between them. Germline-derived CDR1 and CDR2 are SGHRS and YFSETQ. There are 14 residues in the CDR3. For the CDR3, the DNA is TGCGCCAGCAGCCTAGGTACTAGCACAGATACGCAGTATTTT. It codes for CASSLGTSTDTQYF.

A few counts support this clone. This chain links TRBV6-5 with TRBJ2-3, with no clear D. V lost 0 bases and J lost 4, with 14 bases in between. The CDR3 spans 16 residues. Germline CDR1 reads MNHEY; CDR2 reads SVGAGI. CDR3 sequence: CASSYSKVRVADTQYF. The CDR3, as DNA: TGTGCCAGCAGTTACTCGAAAGTCCGGGTGGCAGATACGCAGTATTTT.

The chain couples TRBV4-3 to TRBJ2-5; D possibly corresponds to TRBD2 (5 bases). CDR3 length: 13 residues. Trimming shortened V by 0 bases and J by 11 bases, and 13 bases separated the two germline ends. CDR1 is LGHNA, CDR2 YSLEER, per germline. CDR3 region: CASSQEWTHGQYF. The CDR3 DNA reads TGCGCCAGCAGCCAAGAGTGGACTCACGGGCAGTACTTC.

This clone was detected once. The rearrangement joins TRBV7-2 to TRBJ1-4; 9 bases are a match to TRBD1. This CDR3 region has 15 residues. Germline V gene lookup returns CDR1 SGHTA and CDR2 FQGNSA. Trimming at V came to 4 bases and at J to 8 bases, leaving 8 bases not matched to a gene. Here the CDR3 DNA reads TGTGCCAGCAGCTCACGGGGGACAGGGAACGAAAAACTGTTTTTT. Amino acids: CASSSRGTGNEKLFF.

This chain connects TRBV15 to TRBJ2-1, with 7 bases that match TRBD2. The CDR3 has 13 amino acids. The V gene's germline CDR1 is LNHNV and CDR2 YYDKDF (reference sequence). Trimming cost V 3 bases and J 10 bases; bases outside gene matches: 6. DNA for the CDR3: TGTGCCACCAGCAGCCTTGGAGCGGGGGAGCAGTTCTTC. It translates to CATSSLGAGEQFF.